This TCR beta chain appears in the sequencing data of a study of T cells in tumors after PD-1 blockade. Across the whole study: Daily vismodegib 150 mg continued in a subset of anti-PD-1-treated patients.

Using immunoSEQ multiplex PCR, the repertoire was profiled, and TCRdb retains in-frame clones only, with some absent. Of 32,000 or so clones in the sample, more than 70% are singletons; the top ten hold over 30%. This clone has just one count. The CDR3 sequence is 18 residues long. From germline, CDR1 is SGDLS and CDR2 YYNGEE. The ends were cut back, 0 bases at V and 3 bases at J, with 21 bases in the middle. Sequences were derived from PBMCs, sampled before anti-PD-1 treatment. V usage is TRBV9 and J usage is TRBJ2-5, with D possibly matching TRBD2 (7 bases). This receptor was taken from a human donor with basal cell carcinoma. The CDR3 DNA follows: TGTGCCAGCAGCGTAGGGTGGTCTAGCGGAGAGGGGGAAGAGACCCAGTACTTC. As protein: CASSVGWSSGEGEETQYF.